Shown below are 25 T cell receptor beta chains from a single sample sequenced in a study of cytomegalovirus exposure and HLA in healthy donors (dated by TCRdb to about 2017). Library preparation used the immunoSEQ multiplex PCR assay. TCRdb's version of the immuneACCESS table is confined to in-frame rearrangements and falls short of the full clone set. An unresolved V gene accounts for under half of the shortfall where checked; the remainder is of unknown origin. The sample table contains some 240,000 clones; only one count was recorded for about nine tenths of them. The ten most abundant clones make up 2% to 2.5% of the sample. The material sequenced was PBMCs. The receptors derive from a young woman in good health and CMV-seropositive.

The rearrangement uses TRBV28 and TRBJ1-1, with TRBD1 as a possible D gene (6 bases). The V gene's germline CDR1 is MDHEN and CDR2 SYDVKM. V lost 3 bases, J lost 1 base, and 9 bases lay in between. The CDR3 is 14 amino acids. The chain's CDR3 is CASSFRTENTEAFF. The CDR3 DNA sequence: TGTGCCAGCAGTTTTAGGACAGAGAACACTGAAGCTTTCTTT.

The J gene is TRBJ2-7, the V gene TRBV5-4, with 9 positions matching TRBD2. V lost 3 bases, J lost 2 bases, and 3 bases stayed unmatched. This CDR3 spans 14 amino acids. Germline CDR1 is SGHNT and CDR2 is YYREEE (reference sequence). CDR3 in amino acids: CASSSGTSPYEQYF. The DNA for the CDR3 is TGTGCCAGCAGCTCCGGGACTAGCCCCTACGAGCAGTACTTC.

The table lists this clone with a few counts. The V call is TRBV5-1, the J call TRBJ2-1, with 11 positions matching TRBD1. The CDR3 runs 16 residues. J lost 7 bases, V lost 0 bases, and 6 bases had no gene match. Germline CDR1 and CDR2: SGHRS and YFSETQ. CDR3: CASSLAVGQGANEQFF. The CDR3 nucleotides read TGCGCCAGCAGCTTGGCCGTAGGACAGGGGGCAAATGAGCAGTTCTTC.

CDR3 coding DNA: TGTGCCAGCACCACGGACAGCTACGAGCAGTACTTC. Its protein is CASTTDSYEQYF. The chain couples TRBV2 to TRBJ2-7; tentative D call: TRBD1 (6 bases). The CDR3 covers 12 residues. Looked up from germline, CDR1 is SNHLY and CDR2 is FYNNEI. Trimming cost V 7 bases and J 3 bases, with 10 bases left between them.

The V call is TRBV4-1, the J call TRBJ2-7; no firm D call. There are 11 residues in the CDR3. Between the trimmed V and J ends, which lost 4 bases and 7 bases, there was a span of 8 bases. The V gene's germline CDR1 is MGHRA and CDR2 YSYEKL. CDR3 protein: CASSLDGEQYF. In nucleotides, the CDR3 is TGCGCCAGCAGCCTCGACGGGGAGCAGTACTTC.

The V gene is TRBV7-3, the J gene TRBJ1-1; no clear D gene. Per germline, CDR1 SGHTA and CDR2 FQGTGA. CDR3 length: 16 amino acids. V lost 1 base and J lost 0, with 12 bases in between. CDR3 residues: CASSLRAGSMNTEAFF. The CDR3 coding sequence is TGTGCCAGCAGCTTAAGGGCAGGATCCATGAACACTGAAGCTTTCTTT. Complete variable domain (other parts from reference TRBV7-3 and TRBJ1-1): GAGVSQTPSNKVTEKGKYVELRCDPISGHTALYWYRQSLGQGPEFLIYFQGTGAADDSGLPNDRFFAVRPEGSVSTLKIQRTERGDSAVYLCASSLRAGSMNTEAFFGQGTRLTVV.

Only one count was recorded for this clone. The J gene is TRBJ1-4, the V gene TRBV2; D is unclear. Looked up from germline, CDR1 is SNHLY and CDR2 is FYNNEI. There are 14 residues in the CDR3. V was clipped by 2 bases and J by 7 bases, with 11 bases between them. The CDR3 nucleotides read TGTGCCAGCAGTGAACAAGGAGGTCGTGAAAAACTGTTTTTT. This gives the protein CASSEQGGREKLFF.

This clone was seen just once. This chain connects TRBV28 to TRBJ2-5; TRBD1 aligns across 7 bases. From germline, CDR1 is MDHEN and CDR2 SYDVKM. With V trimmed by 2 bases and J by 5 bases, 8 bases remained unmatched. This CDR3 has 15 residues. CDR3 sequence reads: CASSLRGPVGETQYF. The DNA for the CDR3 is TGTGCCAGCAGTTTAAGGGGGCCAGTAGGGGAGACCCAGTACTTC.

In its sample, this clone was seen once. The chain combines TRBV27 with TRBJ2-5, with unresolved D. Trimming left V 2 bases short and J 1 base short, with 8 bases between. CDR3 length: 14 residues. Germline loops: CDR1 MNHEY, CDR2 SMNVEV (reference sequence). This chain's CDR3 is CASSLSLSQETQYF. Here the CDR3 DNA reads TGTGCCAGCAGTTTAAGTCTTAGCCAAGAGACCCAGTACTTC.

This rearrangement joins TRBV27 to TRBJ1-2; D uncertain. In germline, CDR1 is MNHEY, CDR2 SMNVEV (reference sequence). Trimming took off 1 base at V and 9 bases at J, with 15 bases between the two ends. The CDR3 sequence is 14 residues long. Written as DNA, the CDR3 is TGTGCCAGCAGTTTATGGGGTAGGGAGGGAAGCTACACCTTC. Translating gives CASSLWGREGSYTF.

This clone appeared a single time. V is TRBV9 and J is TRBJ1-1, with 8 bases aligning to TRBD1. Germline V gene lookup returns CDR1 SGDLS and CDR2 YYNGEE. The CDR3 sequence is 12 residues long. Trimming cost V 3 bases and J 12 bases; bases outside gene matches: 7. The CDR3 region has the DNA TGTGCCAGCAGCGCCGCCGGGACAGGTACTTTCTTT. It is translated as CASSAAGTGTFF.

The table lists this clone with a count of one. The rearrangement joins TRBV7-8 to TRBJ2-6, with TRBD1 matching 7 bases. Germline loops: CDR1 SGHVS, CDR2 FQNEAQ. J lost 4 bases, V lost 4 bases, and 4 bases had no gene match. The CDR3 extends over 15 amino acids. The CDR3 region is CASSSQGRGANVLTF. Here the CDR3 DNA reads TGTGCCAGCAGCTCACAGGGGCGAGGGGCCAACGTCCTGACTTTC.

The table lists this clone with a count of one. This chain connects TRBV18 to TRBJ2-7; 9 nucleotides line up with TRBD1. With V trimmed by 6 bases and J by 6 bases, 12 bases remained unmatched. Germline CDR1 KGHSH, CDR2 LQKENI. CDR3 length: 15 amino acids. The CDR3 spells CASSQDRGSMSEQYF. The DNA for the CDR3 is TGTGCCAGCTCTCAAGACAGGGGGAGTATGAGCGAGCAGTACTTC.

The chain recombines TRBV28 with TRBJ1-1; D might be TRBD1 (6 bases). From germline, CDR1 is MDHEN and CDR2 SYDVKM. V lost 2 bases, J lost 9 bases, and 13 bases lay in between. The length of the CDR3 is 13 residues. This CDR3 reads CASSLPTGNKAFF. The CDR3 DNA reads TGTGCCAGCAGTTTACCCACAGGGAATAAAGCTTTCTTT.

This clone was seen only once. The chain is built from TRBV28 and TRBJ1-2; 8 bases map to TRBD1. In germline, CDR1 is MDHEN, CDR2 SYDVKM. V lost 4 bases to trimming and J lost 0 bases; unmatched junction nucleotides: 4. This CDR3 spans 15 amino acids. The CDR3 loop is CASSWTGRSNYGYTF. The CDR3 DNA sequence: TGTGCCAGCAGTTGGACAGGGAGGTCTAACTATGGCTACACCTTC.

The chain uses TRBV5-1 and TRBJ2-2; D perhaps matches TRBD1 (10 bases). CDR3 size: 20 residues. V was trimmed by 4 bases and J by 1 base, leaving 26 bases between them. The V gene's germline CDR1 is SGHRS and CDR2 YFSETQ. CDR3 protein: CASSTGTGDSGSRNTGELFF. The CDR3 bases are TGCGCCAGCAGCACCGGGACAGGGGATAGCGGGAGCCGGAACACCGGGGAGCTGTTTTTT.

The chain joins TRBV11-1 to TRBJ2-1, with D perhaps TRBD2 (5 bases). The CDR3 spans 15 residues. The germline V gene encodes CDR1 SGHAT and CDR2 FQDESV (reference sequence). Trimming took off 1 base at V and 4 bases at J, with 11 bases between the two ends. The DNA of the CDR3 is TGTGCCAGCAGCTTAGGCGGGTATTATTACAATGAGCAGTTCTTC. Its translation: CASSLGGYYYNEQFF.

The V gene is TRBV28, the J gene TRBJ2-2, with 12 bases that match TRBD1. V lost 11 bases to trimming and J lost 1 base; unmatched junction nucleotides: 14. Germline V CDR1 and CDR2: MDHEN, SYDVKM. CDR3 length equals 18 residues. CDR3 amino acids: CAAGGTGGQSLNTGELFF. CDR3 bases: TGTGCCGCCGGAGGGACAGGGGGCCAATCACTGAACACCGGGGAGCTGTTTTTT.

The chain's CDR3 is CASSLFLAGGSDEQFF. CDR3 coding DNA: TGTGCCAGCAGTTTGTTTTTAGCGGGAGGCTCCGATGAGCAGTTCTTC. V gene TRBV27 combines with J gene TRBJ2-1, with TRBD2 matching 10 bases. This CDR3 has 16 residues. The V segment lost 3 bases and the J segment 8 bases; nucleotides outside the gene matches: 10. Germline CDR1 MNHEY, CDR2 SMNVEV (reference sequence).

V is TRBV28 and J is TRBJ1-3; tentatively, D is TRBD1 (5 bases). CDR3 size: 14 residues. The V gene lost 7 bases and the J gene lost 4 bases, with 14 bases spanning the gap. CDR1 and CDR2 from the germline V gene are MDHEN and SYDVKM. The CDR3 region is CASNPGGEGNTIYF. CDR3 sequence (DNA): TGTGCCAGCAACCCCGGGGGAGAGGGAAACACCATATATTTT.

This chain uses TRBV7-9 with TRBJ1-1; unclear D gene. The germline V gene has CDR1 SEHNR and CDR2 FQNEAQ (reference sequence). V was shortened by 3 bases and J by 7 bases, with 12 bases between the two germline ends. The CDR3 covers 13 residues. DNA for the CDR3: TGTGCCAGCAGCTTGGAGGGTCGAGGTGAAGCTTTCTTT. The encoded protein is CASSLEGRGEAFF. Drawing the rest from reference TRBV7-9 and TRBJ1-1, the complete variable domain is DTGVSQNPRHKITKRGQNVTFRCDPISEHNRLYWYRQTLGQGPEFLTYFQNEAQLEKSRLLSDRFSAERPKGSFSTLEIQRTEQGDSAMYLCASSLEGRGEAFFGQGTRLTVV.

The chain employs TRBV11-2 and TRBJ2-7; tentatively, D is TRBD2 (6 bases). The ends were cut back, 0 bases at V and 6 bases at J, with 18 bases in the middle. The CDR3 runs to 16 residues. In germline, CDR1 is SGHAT, CDR2 FQNNGV. CDR3 residues: CASSLEGLDTFSEQYF. The CDR3 DNA is TGTGCCAGCAGCTTAGAGGGACTCGATACATTCTCCGAGCAGTACTTC.

This clone was detected many times. CDR3 in amino acids: CASSEATGGTDTQYF. The CDR3 nucleotides read TGTGCCAGCAGTGAAGCGACAGGGGGCACAGATACGCAGTATTTT. The chain recombines TRBV6-1 with TRBJ2-3; 8 nucleotides match TRBD1. J gave up 1 base and V 0 bases, and 0 bases lay outside the gene matches. CDR1 MNHNS and CDR2 SASEGT come from the germline V gene. The CDR3 totals 15 residues.

V gene TRBV6-5 combines with J gene TRBJ1-1; possible D gene TRBD1, 5 bases. Trimming removed 0 bases at V and 4 bases at J, with 12 bases between. The CDR3 runs to 15 residues. Germline V CDR1 and CDR2: MNHEY, SVGAGI. The CDR3 protein is CASSYSQGFGTEAFF. Here the CDR3 DNA reads TGTGCCAGCAGTTACTCCCAGGGTTTTGGCACTGAAGCTTTCTTT.

This chain uses TRBV6-6 with TRBJ1-5; D unclear. Germline lookup yields CDR1 MNHNY and CDR2 SVGAGI (reference sequence). This CDR3 is 16 amino acids long. Trimming took off 0 bases at V and 1 base at J, with 10 bases between the two ends. Here the CDR3 DNA reads TGTGCCAGCAGTTACTCGATCGGGGAGAGCAATCAGCCCCAGCATTTT. Its translation is CASSYSIGESNQPQHF.